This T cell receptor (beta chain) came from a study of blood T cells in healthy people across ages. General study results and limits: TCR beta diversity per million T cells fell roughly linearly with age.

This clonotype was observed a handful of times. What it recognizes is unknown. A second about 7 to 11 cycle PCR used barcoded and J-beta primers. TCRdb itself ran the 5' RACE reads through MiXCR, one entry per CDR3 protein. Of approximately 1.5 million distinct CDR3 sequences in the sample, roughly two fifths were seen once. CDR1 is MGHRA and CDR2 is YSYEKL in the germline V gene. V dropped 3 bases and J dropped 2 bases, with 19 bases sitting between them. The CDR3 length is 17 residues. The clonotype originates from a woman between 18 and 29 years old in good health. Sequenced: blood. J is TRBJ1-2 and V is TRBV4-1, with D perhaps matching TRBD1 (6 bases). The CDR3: CASSQSTTGFANYGYTF. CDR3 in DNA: TGCGCCAGCAGCCAGTCAACCACAGGGTTCGCGAACTATGGCTACACCTTC.